The 10 T cell receptor beta chains presented below share a single source sample, sequenced in a study of cytomegalovirus exposure and HLA in healthy donors. Amplification used 60 Vbeta primers and 13 Jbeta primers. Method: immunoSEQ multiplex PCR; TCRdb's copy keeps in-frame clones and lacks some. The sample has some 180,000 clones, about four fifths seen once. Sequenced: PBMCs. All receptors derive from a female donor in good health and CMV-seronegative.

J is TRBJ2-2 and V is TRBV5-4; 14 positions match TRBD2. Germline V gives CDR1 SGHNT, CDR2 YYREEE (reference sequence). The CDR3 is made up of 18 amino acids. V shed 4 bases and J 5 bases; nucleotides not matched to a gene: 10. Here the CDR3 reads CASSPQGLAGVSTGELFF. The CDR3 DNA is TGTGCCAGCAGCCCCCAGGGACTAGCGGGAGTGAGTACCGGGGAGCTGTTTTTT.

The chain carries TRBV5-6 and TRBJ2-3, with D perhaps TRBD2 (5 bases). There are 19 residues in the CDR3. The V gene's germline CDR1 is SGHDT and CDR2 YYEEEE. The V end was cut by 0 bases, the J end by 2 bases, with 22 bases between. The CDR3 DNA reads as TGTGCCAGCAGCTTGGGGAGAAAACCTCTTCCCGGGAACACAGATACGCAGTATTTT. As protein: CASSLGRKPLPGNTDTQYF.

A few counts support this clone. This chain uses TRBV9 with TRBJ1-1, with 9 bases fitting TRBD1. CDR1 and CDR2 from the germline V gene are SGDLS and YYNGEE. This CDR3 has 14 residues. Losses at the gene ends were 4 bases for V and 6 bases for J; bases not matched to a gene: 7. The CDR3, as DNA: TGTGCCAGCAGCCCCGGACAGGGGCTCCCTGAAGCTTTCTTT. It is translated as CASSPGQGLPEAFF. The entire variable domain, with the rest obtained from reference TRBV9 and TRBJ1-1, is as follows: DSGVTQTPKHLITATGQRVTLRCSPRSGDLSVYWYQQSLDQGLQFLIQYYNGEERAKGNILERFSAQQFPDLHSELNLSSLELGDSALYFCASSPGQGLPEAFFGQGTRLTVV.

This clone was detected only a few times. This chain connects TRBV25-1 to TRBJ2-3; D might be TRBD1 (7 bases). The CDR3 loop spans 18 amino acids. V was clipped by 1 base and J by 2 bases, with 19 bases between them. Looked up from germline, CDR1 is MGHDK and CDR2 is SYGVNS. CDR3 DNA: TGTGCCAGCAGTGAATTAACAGCGGGTGACAGGGTCACAGATACGCAGTATTTT. As protein: CASSELTAGDRVTDTQYF.

This chain links TRBV5-1 with TRBJ2-3; the match to TRBD2 covers 14 bases. The germline V gene encodes CDR1 SGHRS and CDR2 YFSETQ. J was trimmed by 2 bases and V by 4 bases; bases with no gene match: 3. This CDR3 has 16 amino acids. The CDR3 nucleotides are TGCGCCAGCAGCAAGACTAGCGGGGGGGCCACAGATACGCAGTATTTT. Encoded protein: CASSKTSGGATDTQYF.

J is TRBJ2-1 and V is TRBV9; weak D call: TRBD1 (5 bases). The CDR3 runs 18 residues. CDR1 and CDR2 from the germline V gene are SGDLS and YYNGEE. Trimming stripped 5 bases from V and 0 bases from J, with 21 bases between. DNA for the CDR3: TGTGCCAGCAGGGATCGGACATCTTCCCAGGACTCCTACAATGAGCAGTTCTTC. Translating it yields CASRDRTSSQDSYNEQFF.

The count of this clone is one. The V call is TRBV10-3, the J call TRBJ2-5; 13 nucleotides agree with TRBD2. The DNA end favors TRBJ2-7, so the J call may be wrong. This CDR3 comprises 14 residues. Germline loops: CDR1 ENHRY, CDR2 SYGVKD. CDR3 in amino acids: CAIRKLAGGNEQYF. The CDR3 region has the DNA TGTGCCATCAGGAAACTAGCGGGAGGGAACGAGCAGTACTTC.

The chain uses TRBV4-2 and TRBJ2-1; D possibly corresponds to TRBD2 (6 bases). CDR3 length equals 16 residues. Trimming pared 0 bases from V and 4 bases from J, leaving 13 bases between. Germline V lookup: CDR1 LGHNA, CDR2 YNFKEQ. DNA of the CDR3: TGTGCCAGCAGCCAAGACCAGGGAGCGGGTTACAATGAGCAGTTCTTC. Protein: CASSQDQGAGYNEQFF.

J is TRBJ2-7 and V is TRBV27; 9 nucleotides align to TRBD1. V shed 5 bases and J 3 bases; nucleotides not matched to a gene: 2. The CDR3 extends over 13 amino acids. The germline V gene has CDR1 MNHEY and CDR2 SMNVEV (reference sequence). The CDR3 region has the DNA TGTGCCAGCAGTGTGGGACAGGGCTACGAGCAGTACTTC. It yields the protein CASSVGQGYEQYF.

J is TRBJ2-2 and V is TRBV9; no firm D call. The V gene lost 0 bases and the J gene lost 1 base, with 4 bases spanning the gap. This CDR3 comprises 14 residues. Germline V gene lookup returns CDR1 SGDLS and CDR2 YYNGEE. CDR3 nucleotide sequence: TGTGCCAGCAGCGTAGTTCGGAACACCGGGGAGCTGTTTTTT. Amino acid sequence: CASSVVRNTGELFF.